A single T cell receptor (beta chain) is shown here with its context. With 5 bases clipped from V and 10 bases from J, the junction kept 5 bases outside the gene matches. The CDR3 is 12 residues long. Germline V lookup: CDR1 MGHRA, CDR2 YSYEKL. The entry originates in a study of blood T cell repertoires in COVID-19. For the study at large: Nucleic acid was either cDNA or gDNA, and it came from T cells, B-cell-depleted T cells, or PBMCs.

The assay was immunoSEQ multiplex PCR, and TCRdb's table has in-frame clones only and misses some. In the table there are approximately 290,000 clones, roughly 85% of which are singletons. All enrollees were about 18 to 90 years old and from some 24 US areas. What the recovered Cohort 3 donors had was two negative PCRs, clearance, or symptom resolution. The origin of this receptor is a woman in her 30s who had recovered from COVID-19. The rearrangement joins TRBV4-1 to TRBJ2-1, with TRBD1 matching over 7 bases. The specimen was PBMCs or T cells enriched from blood (not recorded which). CDR3 protein: CASSDRDSEQFF. In DNA form, the CDR3 reads TGCGCCAGCAGCGACCGGGACAGCGAGCAGTTCTTC.